One sample yielded the 21 T cell receptor beta chains listed below, sequenced in a study of T cell responses to AZD1222 COVID-19 vaccine (dated by TCRdb to the early 2020s). Per the publication, the time point label means: baseline before first vaccination. The library came from the immunoSEQ multiplex PCR assay. TCRdb holds this immuneACCESS table with in-frame rearrangements only. Some clones are missing; in checked studies, unresolved V genes explain under half, and the rest has no known cause. A total of 150,000 to 200,000 clones appear in this sample, around 92% of them only once. The ten largest clones take up roughly 10% of the sample. Sequenced material: peripheral blood, taken on day 0 of AZD1222 vaccination. The receptors here all came from an adult in good health.

This clone was recorded once. The J gene is TRBJ1-5, the V gene TRBV27; possibly TRBD1 for D (5 bases). The CDR3 has 14 residues. Germline values: CDR1 MNHEY, CDR2 SMNVEV (reference sequence). V lost 2 bases, J lost 4 bases, and 9 bases lay in between. Here the CDR3 reads CASSLGGANQPQHF. Written as DNA, the CDR3 is TGTGCCAGCAGTTTAGGAGGGGCGAATCAGCCCCAGCATTTT.

This chain joins TRBV2 and TRBJ1-2, with a tentative D call TRBD1 (6 bases). This CDR3 has 12 amino acids. Germline V gene sequence: CDR1 SNHLY, CDR2 FYNNEI. V was pared by 8 bases and J by 4 bases, with 11 bases between. DNA for the CDR3: TGTGCCAGCCTCCGGGACACCTATGGCTACACCTTC. The encoded protein is CASLRDTYGYTF.

The rearrangement links TRBV12-5 to TRBJ1-5; D not certain. Trimming took 6 bases from V and 8 from J, leaving 14 bases between them. The CDR3 loop spans 13 amino acids. Germline loops: CDR1 LGHNT, CDR2 FRNRAP. The CDR3 sequence is CASGASLGKPQHF. In DNA form, the CDR3 reads TGTGCTAGTGGCGCCTCCCTAGGAAAGCCCCAGCATTTT.

This chain connects TRBV27 to TRBJ2-2; no firm D call. The CDR3 runs to 17 residues. Germline CDR1 and CDR2: MNHEY and SMNVEV (reference sequence). The V end lost 2 bases, the J end lost 0 bases, and 13 bases lay between the germline ends. As DNA, the CDR3 is TGTGCCAGCAGTTTAAGATCGGGTCCAACGAACACCGGGGAGCTGTTTTTT. Translation: CASSLRSGPTNTGELFF.

This chain connects TRBV15 to TRBJ1-2; D unresolved. Trimming took off 1 base at V and 4 bases at J, with 10 bases between the two ends. Germline values: CDR1 LNHNV, CDR2 YYDKDF (reference sequence). This CDR3 contains 14 residues. CDR3 coding DNA: TGTGCCACCAGCAGAGGGGTGGGTGGCTATGGCTACACCTTC. It translates to CATSRGVGGYGYTF.

The table lists this clone with a few counts. This rearrangement joins TRBV6-5 to TRBJ1-1; D is ambiguous. This CDR3 spans 14 amino acids. The germline V gene has CDR1 MNHEY and CDR2 SVGAGI. V lost 2 bases and J 3 bases, leaving 10 bases between the germline ends. The CDR3 region has the DNA TGTGCCAGCAGTTACCGAAAACCCGACACTGAAGCTTTCTTT. It codes for CASSYRKPDTEAFF.

This clone was picked up a small number of times. The junction departs from the called germline gene at one end, perhaps through a read error. The chain combines TRBV6-5 with TRBJ1-1, with a weak D call TRBD1 (6 bases). Germline values: CDR1 MNHEY, CDR2 SVGAGI. The CDR3 is 11 amino acids. DNA of the CDR3: TGTGCCAGCACCGGAGGGAAAGGACAGAGGTTT. It yields the protein CASTGGKGQRF.

This chain links TRBV5-6 with TRBJ1-2; D perhaps matches TRBD1 (5 bases). Trimming cost V 0 bases and J 4 bases, with 10 bases left between them. The CDR3 length is 14 residues. The germline CDR1 and CDR2 sequences are SGHDT and YYEEEE. CDR3 in DNA: TGTGCCAGCAGCTTGGATGGGGCCTCCTATGGCTACACCTTC. Translated, it gives CASSLDGASYGYTF.

J is TRBJ2-3 and V is TRBV5-4; 7 bases are a match to TRBD1. In germline, CDR1 is SGHNT, CDR2 YYREEE (reference sequence). J gave up 5 bases and V 3 bases, and 9 bases lay outside the gene matches. The CDR3 totals 15 residues. CDR3 loop: CASSSLLPGGDTQYF. In DNA, the CDR3 is TGTGCCAGCAGCTCCCTACTCCCAGGGGGAGATACGCAGTATTTT. The full variable domain, with the rest looked up from reference TRBV5-4 and TRBJ2-3, is ETGVTQSPTHLIKTRGQQVTLRCSSQSGHNTVSWYQQALGQGPQFIFQYYREEENGRGNFPPRFSGLQFPNYSSELNVNALELDDSALYLCASSSLLPGGDTQYFGPGTRLTVL.

This chain uses TRBV30 with TRBJ1-5, with unresolved D. Trimming pared 8 bases from V and 6 bases from J, leaving 20 bases between. The V gene's germline CDR1 is GTSNPN and CDR2 SVGIG (reference sequence). The CDR3 consists of 14 residues. CDR3 protein: CASGRPTAGQPQHF. In DNA, the CDR3 is TGTGCCAGCGGACGGCCGACGGCAGGTCAGCCCCAGCATTTT. Looking up the rest from reference TRBV30 and TRBJ1-5 gives the full variable domain: SQTIHQWPATLVQPVGSPLSLECTVEGTSNPNLYWYRQAAGRGLQLLFYSVGIGQISSEVPQNLSASRPQDRQFILSSKKLLLSDSGFYLCASGRPTAGQPQHFGDGTRLSIL.

V usage is TRBV7-9 and J usage is TRBJ1-4; 8 bases agree with TRBD1. Germline CDR1 and CDR2: SEHNR and FQNEAQ (reference sequence). Germline trimming cut 3 bases from V and 4 bases from J; bases unmatched to any gene: 10. The CDR3 extends over 17 amino acids. The CDR3 reads CASSFKDLDRGNEKLFF. In DNA form, the CDR3 reads TGTGCCAGCAGCTTCAAGGATCTAGACAGGGGTAATGAAAAACTGTTTTTT. Combining the CDR3 with reference TRBV7-9 and TRBJ1-4 gives the whole variable domain DTGVSQNPRHKITKRGQNVTFRCDPISEHNRLYWYRQTLGQGPEFLTYFQNEAQLEKSRLLSDRFSAERPKGSFSTLEIQRTEQGDSAMYLCASSFKDLDRGNEKLFFGSGTQLSVL.

The chain recombines TRBV2 with TRBJ1-2; 11 bases match TRBD1. After removal of 6 bases from V and 8 bases from J, the junction contained 8 bases not matched to a gene. Germline CDR1 reads SNHLY; CDR2 reads FYNNEI. The CDR3 contains 14 residues. Written as DNA, the CDR3 is TGTGCCAGCAGCGGGACAGGGGGAAAGCAAGGCTACACCTTC. It encodes CASSGTGGKQGYTF.

This chain joins TRBV19 and TRBJ2-1, with 8 bases that match TRBD1. The germline V gene has CDR1 LNHDA and CDR2 SQIVND (reference sequence). CDR3 length: 15 residues. J lost 4 bases, V lost 3 bases, and 5 bases had no gene match. The CDR3 nucleotides read TGTGCCAGTAGTATCTGGACAGGGCGATACAATGAGCAGTTCTTC. Its protein is CASSIWTGRYNEQFF. The full variable domain, completed using reference TRBV19 and TRBJ2-1, is DGGITQSPKYLFRKEGQNVTLSCEQNLNHDAMYWYRQDPGQGLRLIYYSQIVNDFQKGDIAEGYSVSREKKESFPLTVTSAQKNPTAFYLCASSIWTGRYNEQFFGPGTRLTVL.

This clone is a singleton in its sample. V gene TRBV13 combines with J gene TRBJ1-1; D gene unclear. The V end was cut by 5 bases, the J end by 0 bases, with 10 bases between. CDR3 length: 14 amino acids. CDR1 and CDR2 from the germline V gene are PRHDT and FYEKMQ (reference sequence). CDR3: CASSLMFMNTEAFF. For the CDR3, the DNA is TGTGCCAGCAGCCTAATGTTTATGAACACTGAAGCTTTCTTT.

The chain links TRBV24-1 to TRBJ2-1; TRBD2 aligns across 7 bases. The CDR3 has 15 amino acids. Trimming took 6 bases from V and 0 from J; bases not matched to a gene: 4. CDR1 KGHDR and CDR2 SFDVKD come from the germline V gene. The CDR3 DNA reads TGTGCCACCAGTTTAGGCGGGAGCTCCTACAATGAGCAGTTCTTC. Its translation: CATSLGGSSYNEQFF.

The CDR3 loop is CASSPLGGGVKEQYF. CDR3 in DNA: TGTGCCAGCAGCCCGCTCGGCGGGGGCGTGAAAGAGCAGTACTTC. The chain is built from TRBV5-4 and TRBJ2-7; TRBD2 is a possible D gene (7 bases). The V and J ends lost 4 bases and 7 bases respectively, with 21 bases between them. The CDR3 consists of 15 residues. Germline assignment: CDR1 SGHNT and CDR2 YYREEE (reference sequence).

This sequence joins TRBV12-3 or TRBV12-4 and TRBJ1-1, with TRBD1 matching over 7 bases. The J segment lost 3 bases and the V segment lost 8 bases, leaving 6 bases of the junction unmatched. There are 13 residues in the CDR3. The CDR3 region is CASGKGADTEAFF. CDR3 coding DNA: TGTGCCAGCGGAAAGGGGGCCGACACTGAAGCTTTCTTT.

The chain recombines TRBV1 with TRBJ2-1; the DNA was not used to check the table's D call, TRBD2. TRBV1 is described as a pseudogene. This CDR3 region has 15 residues. In DNA, the CDR3 is TGCACCAGCAGCCCCGGACTAGCGGGAGGCAATGAGCAGTTCTTC. Translated: CTSSPGLAGGNEQFF.

The CDR3, as DNA: TGTGCCAGCAGCTTAGATAGTGGGGTATCGAATGAGCAGTTCTTC. This translates into CASSLDSGVSNEQFF. J is TRBJ2-1 and V is TRBV11-3; D gene unclear. This CDR3 region has 15 residues. V shed 0 bases and J shed 7 bases, with 13 bases lying between them. The germline V gene has CDR1 SGHNT and CDR2 YENEEA. The full variable domain, its missing parts supplied by reference TRBV11-3 and TRBJ2-1, is EAGVVQSPRYKIIEKKQPVAFWCNPISGHNTLYWYLQNLGQGPELLIRYENEEAVDDSQLPKDRFSAERLKGVDSTLKIQPAELGDSAVYLCASSLDSGVSNEQFFGPGTRLTVL.

The chain links TRBV7-8 to TRBJ2-5; 7 bases match TRBD2. In germline, CDR1 is SGHVS, CDR2 FQNEAQ. The CDR3 covers 17 residues. Trimming cost V 5 bases and J 5 bases; bases outside gene matches: 17. CDR3 residues: CASSQANLGRVAETQYF. CDR3 sequence (DNA): TGTGCCAGCAGCCAGGCTAATTTAGGGAGGGTTGCGGAGACCCAGTACTTC.

The CDR3 DNA reads as TGCGCCAGCAGCTGGGGACTAGCGGGAGAGCCGTCCTACAATGAGCAGTTCTTC. This gives the protein CASSWGLAGEPSYNEQFF. This chain joins TRBV5-1 and TRBJ2-1, with TRBD2 identical over 14 bases. This CDR3 has 18 residues. The germline V gene encodes CDR1 SGHRS and CDR2 YFSETQ. The trim removed 3 bases at V and 1 base at J, leaving 6 bases unmatched.